This T cell receptor beta chain was identified in a study of Ad26.COV2.S vaccination and SARS-CoV-2 variants. Study overall: The donor participated in the COV1001 trial, in its Ad26.COV2.S arm.

The treatment: roughly 20 received Ad26.COV2.S at low or high dose, single or two shots; 5 received placebo; per-sample allocation not given. Sampling was performed 63 days after the first vaccine or placebo injection. The individual, an adult aged 18-55 years, was a donor in Boston. TCRdb keeps only in-frame clones here, not all; method: immunoSEQ multiplex PCR. This table has about 460,000 clones, around 89% appearing once. Whole-study results and caveats: Vaccine recipients showed a spike-specific TCR breadth that was higher than in placebo recipients.

About this clone: Its antigen remains unidentified.

This specimen was peripheral blood, taken in a trial of Ad26.COV2.S vaccine versus placebo. The source is a person aged 18-60 years who received the Ad26.COV2.S COVID-19 vaccine or a placebo.

The CDR3 spells CATSDSPNGRDGYTF. CDR3 nucleotides: TGTGCCACCAGTGATTCTCCTAACGGTCGGGATGGCTACACCTTC. V usage is TRBV24-1 and J usage is TRBJ1-2; the D is unclear. V lost 2 bases to trimming and J lost 6 bases, with 15 bases between them. The length of the CDR3 is 15 residues. Germline CDR1 reads KGHDR; CDR2 reads SFDVKD.